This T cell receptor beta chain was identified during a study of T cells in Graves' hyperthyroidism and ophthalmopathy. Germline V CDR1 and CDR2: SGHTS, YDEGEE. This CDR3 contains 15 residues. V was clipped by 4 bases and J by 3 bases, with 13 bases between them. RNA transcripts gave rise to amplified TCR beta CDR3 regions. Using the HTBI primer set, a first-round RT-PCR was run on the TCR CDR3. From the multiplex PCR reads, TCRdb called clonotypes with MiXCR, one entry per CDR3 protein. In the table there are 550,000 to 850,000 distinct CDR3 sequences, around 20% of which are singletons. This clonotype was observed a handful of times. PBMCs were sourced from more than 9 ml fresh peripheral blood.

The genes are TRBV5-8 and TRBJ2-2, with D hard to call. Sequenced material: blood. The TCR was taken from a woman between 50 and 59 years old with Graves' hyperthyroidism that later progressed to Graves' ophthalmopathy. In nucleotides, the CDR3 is TGTGCCAGCAGCCACGAACAGCACTACACCGGGGAGCTGTTTTTT. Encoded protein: CASSHEQHYTGELFF.